This passage covers 21 T cell receptor beta chains from one sample sequenced in a study of neoadjuvant anti-PD-1 for oral cavity cancer. Using immunoSEQ multiplex PCR, the repertoire was profiled, and TCRdb retains in-frame clones only, with some absent. The sample comprises 15,000 or so clones, about 69% of which are singletons, and approximately 2.8% rests with the top ten. The sample was PBMCs, taken before nivolumab (anti-PD-1) treatment. These receptors all come from a person between 40 and 85 years old with oral cavity squamous cell carcinoma.

The chain combines TRBV4-1 with TRBJ2-1; possibly TRBD2 for D (6 bases). CDR3 size: 14 residues. CDR1 is MGHRA, CDR2 YSYEKL, per germline. Trimming removed 1 base from V and 8 bases from J, with 12 bases in between. CDR3 residues: CASSQVGRTDEQFF. The CDR3 DNA reads as TGCGCCAGCAGCCAAGTTGGGAGGACGGATGAGCAGTTCTTC.

This rearrangement joins TRBV4-2 to TRBJ1-2, with D possibly matching TRBD1 (5 bases). The CDR3 covers 15 residues. The germline gives CDR1 LGHNA, CDR2 YNFKEQ. The germline V and J ends were trimmed by 2 bases and 5 bases, with 15 bases remaining between them. CDR3 DNA sequence: TGTGCCAGCAGCCAATCGAGCGACGGGGGGTATGGCTACACCTTC. It codes for CASSQSSDGGYGYTF.

This chain connects TRBV7-8 to TRBJ2-1; possibly TRBD1 for D (6 bases). The germline V gene encodes CDR1 SGHVS and CDR2 FQNEAQ. The CDR3 is 14 residues long. Trimming shortened V by 7 bases and J by 5 bases, and 15 bases separated the two germline ends. The CDR3 reads CASTALRTDNEQFF. The CDR3 DNA is TGTGCCAGCACGGCTTTAAGGACAGACAATGAGCAGTTCTTC.

CDR3 coding DNA: TGTGCCTGGAGTCACAGGGCAAGAGGCTACGAGCAGTACTTC. As protein: CAWSHRARGYEQYF. This rearrangement joins TRBV30 to TRBJ2-7; perhaps TRBD1 as D (6 bases). There are 14 residues in the CDR3. Germline V gene lookup returns CDR1 GTSNPN and CDR2 SVGIG (reference sequence). The V end lost 2 bases, the J end lost 3 bases, and 14 bases lay between the germline ends.

This chain joins TRBV30 and TRBJ2-5; D uncertain. V lost 2 bases and J lost 4, with 5 bases in between. CDR1 is GTSNPN and CDR2 is SVGIG in the germline V gene (reference sequence). The CDR3 runs 11 residues. In nucleotides, the CDR3 is TGTGCCTGGAGTCCAATAGAGACCCAGTACTTC. Translated, it gives CAWSPIETQYF.

The genes are TRBV7-8 and TRBJ1-2; 8 bases agree with TRBD1. The length of the CDR3 is 15 residues. Germline V CDR1 and CDR2: SGHVS, FQNEAQ. The V gene end was trimmed by 2 bases and the J gene end by 2 bases; junction bases not matched to a gene: 4. The CDR3 DNA reads as TGTGCCAGCAGCTTAAACGACAGGGGAAACTATGGCTACACCTTC. Amino acid sequence: CASSLNDRGNYGYTF.

The CDR3 region is CASSVTTGSDGYTF. The DNA of the CDR3 is TGTGCCAGCAGCGTAACCACAGGGAGTGACGGCTACACCTTC. This chain joins TRBV9 and TRBJ1-2, with TRBD1 as a possible D gene (6 bases). With 1 base removed from V and 8 bases from J, the gap between germline ends came to 15 bases. This CDR3 spans 14 amino acids. From germline, CDR1 is SGDLS and CDR2 YYNGEE.

V and J are TRBV2 and TRBJ2-6; TRBD1 matches 12 bases. Trimming cost V 6 bases and J 2 bases; bases outside gene matches: 5. Germline-derived CDR1 and CDR2 are SNHLY and FYNNEI. CDR3 length: 17 residues. CDR3 in DNA: TGTGCCAGCAGCCGGGGGACAGGGGGCGCTGGGGCCAACGTCCTGACTTTC. This translates into CASSRGTGGAGANVLTF.

This clone has just a few counts. The chain employs TRBV27 and TRBJ2-3; TRBD2 agrees at 13 bases. The V and J ends lost 5 bases and 4 bases, in that order; junction bases with no gene match: 3. This CDR3 comprises 15 residues. Germline CDR1 MNHEY, CDR2 SMNVEV (reference sequence). DNA for the CDR3: TGTGCCAGCAGTCCGACTAGCGGGAGGTCAGATACGCAGTATTTT. Amino acids: CASSPTSGRSDTQYF.

This clone was observed a few times. The rearrangement joins TRBV6-4 to TRBJ2-2; D might be TRBD2 (6 bases). The V end was cut by 4 bases, the J end by 1 base, with 13 bases between. Germline V lookup: CDR1 MRHNA, CDR2 SNTAGT. This CDR3 region has 16 residues. The CDR3 nucleotides read TGTGCCAGCAGTGTGCTGGGGACTGGGAACACCGGGGAGCTGTTTTTT. Protein: CASSVLGTGNTGELFF.

This chain joins TRBV6-5 and TRBJ2-7; 9 bases are a match to TRBD2. V lost 0 bases, J lost 5 bases, and 2 bases stayed unmatched. This CDR3 has 14 amino acids. The germline gives CDR1 MNHEY, CDR2 SVGAGI. The CDR3 loop reads CASSYSRTSDEQYF. The CDR3 DNA follows: TGTGCCAGCAGTTACTCGAGGACTAGCGACGAGCAGTACTTC.

This clone showed up just a few times. The chain couples TRBV6-5 to TRBJ1-1; unclear D gene. CDR3 size: 13 residues. The V and J ends lost 5 bases and 5 bases respectively, with 12 bases between them. Germline CDR1 MNHEY, CDR2 SVGAGI. This CDR3 is CASSLLRRTEAFF. Written as DNA, the CDR3 is TGTGCCAGCAGTCTCCTCCGTCGGACTGAAGCTTTCTTT.

The V and J genes are TRBV2 and TRBJ2-1; TRBD2 agrees at 15 bases. The CDR3 has 14 amino acids. The germline gives CDR1 SNHLY, CDR2 FYNNEI. Trimming cost V 6 bases and J 8 bases; bases outside gene matches: 2. DNA for the CDR3: TGTGCCAGCAGCGGGACTAGCGGGAGGCATGAGCAGTTCTTC. Translating it yields CASSGTSGRHEQFF.

This chain uses TRBV2 with TRBJ2-5, with D possibly called TRBD1 or TRBD2 (5 bases each). Germline V gene sequence: CDR1 SNHLY, CDR2 FYNNEI. Trimming took 8 bases from V and 1 from J, leaving 11 bases between them. This CDR3 has 13 amino acids. CDR3 sequence reads: CASQRDVQETQYF. Written as DNA, the CDR3 is TGTGCCAGCCAAAGGGACGTCCAAGAGACCCAGTACTTC.

The chain has TRBV29-1 and TRBJ2-7; 9 nucleotides align to TRBD2. Germline-derived CDR1 and CDR2 are SQVTM and ANQGSEA. This CDR3 region has 12 residues. With V trimmed by 1 base and J by 7 bases, 2 bases remained unmatched. CDR3 loop: CSVEGLAGEQYF. In DNA form, the CDR3 reads TGCAGCGTTGAAGGGCTAGCGGGGGAGCAGTACTTC.

The chain recombines TRBV5-4 with TRBJ1-4; D is perhaps TRBD1 (5 bases). With 4 bases removed from V and 0 bases from J, the gap between germline ends came to 13 bases. The germline V gene encodes CDR1 SGHNT and CDR2 YYREEE (reference sequence). CDR3 length equals 16 residues. The CDR3 region has the DNA TGTGCCAGCAGCGCGAGCCCGGGGGCAACTAATGAAAAACTGTTTTTT. Its protein product is CASSASPGATNEKLFF. The full variable domain, completed using reference TRBV5-4 and TRBJ1-4, is ETGVTQSPTHLIKTRGQQVTLRCSSQSGHNTVSWYQQALGQGPQFIFQYYREEENGRGNFPPRFSGLQFPNYSSELNVNALELDDSALYLCASSASPGATNEKLFFGSGTQLSVL.

This clone was observed a few times. The genes are TRBV5-6 and TRBJ2-2; TRBD2 is a possible D gene (6 bases). This CDR3 has 15 amino acids. Deletions cut 4 bases from V and 1 base from J, with 11 bases between. Per the germline V gene, CDR1 is SGHDT and CDR2 is YYEEEE. The CDR3 DNA reads TGTGCCAGCAGCGGCCCGGGACTGAACACCGGGGAGCTGTTTTTT. This gives the protein CASSGPGLNTGELFF.

This rearrangement joins TRBV19 to TRBJ1-1; 7 bases are a match to TRBD1. Germline CDR1 is LNHDA and CDR2 is SQIVND (reference sequence). V gave up 5 bases and J gave up 1 base; unmatched junction bases: 7. The CDR3 contains 15 residues. Here the CDR3 reads CASSEPGQKNTEAFF. CDR3 in DNA: TGTGCCAGTAGTGAACCGGGACAGAAGAACACTGAAGCTTTCTTT. The full variable domain, completed using reference TRBV19 and TRBJ1-1, is DGGITQSPKYLFRKEGQNVTLSCEQNLNHDAMYWYRQDPGQGLRLIYYSQIVNDFQKGDIAEGYSVSREKKESFPLTVTSAQKNPTAFYLCASSEPGQKNTEAFFGQGTRLTVV.

The chain uses TRBV28 and TRBJ2-2, with D perhaps assigned TRBD1 or TRBD2 (6 bases each). In germline, CDR1 is MDHEN, CDR2 SYDVKM. The CDR3 spans 13 residues. Trimming left V 6 bases short and J 4 bases short, with 9 bases between. The chain's CDR3 is CASRRGATGELFF. In DNA, the CDR3 is TGTGCCAGCAGGAGGGGGGCCACCGGGGAGCTGTTTTTT.

CDR3 nucleotide sequence: TGTGCCAGCAGCTTAGGGGGGAGTATCGGCGAGCAGTACTTC. Amino acids: CASSLGGSIGEQYF. The chain recombines TRBV7-2 with TRBJ2-7; TRBD1 or TRBD2 may be the D gene (5 bases each). The CDR3 totals 14 residues. V lost 1 base and J lost 6, with 13 bases in between. Germline-derived CDR1 and CDR2 are SGHTA and FQGNSA. Full variable domain (outside the CDR3, taken from reference TRBV7-2 and TRBJ2-7): GAGVSQSPSNKVTEKGKDVELRCDPISGHTALYWYRQSLGQGLEFLIYFQGNSAPDKSGLPSDRFSAERTGGSVSTLTIQRTQQEDSAVYLCASSLGGSIGEQYFGPGTRLTVT.

The table lists this clone with a few counts. The genes are TRBV11-2 and TRBJ1-5, with D perhaps matching TRBD1 (5 bases). CDR1 is SGHAT and CDR2 is FQNNGV in the germline V gene. Deletions cut 5 bases from V and 3 bases from J, with 11 bases between. This CDR3 spans 14 amino acids. CDR3: CASSPQGTNQPQHF. The CDR3 coding sequence is TGTGCCAGCAGCCCGCAGGGTACCAATCAGCCCCAGCATTTT.